Listed below are T cell receptor beta chains from one sample, sequenced in a study of blood T cell repertoires in COVID-19. The table came from immunoSEQ multiplex PCR; TCRdb's copy has only in-frame clones and leaves some out. This sample yields 150,000 to 180,000 clones, of which roughly 88% are seen a single time; more than 7.5% belongs to the top ten. The sequenced material came from peripheral blood. The receptors here all came from a woman in her forties or fifties with acute or convalescent COVID-19. CDR3s include the opening cysteine and the closing phenylalanine or tryptophan. The order of the fields is J gene, D gene, CDR3 length, V gene, CDR3 DNA, CDR3 protein. The D gene is left open where the match is weak.

J: TRBJ1-2
D: -
length: 14
V: TRBV18
DNA: TGTGCCAGCTCGCCACCTGTCACTAACTATGGCTACACCTTC
CDR3: CASSPPVTNYGYTF

J: TRBJ2-2
D: TRBD1
length: 18
V: TRBV7-2
DNA: TGTGCCAGCAGCACCCGGACAGGGGGCGGGTTAAACACCGGGGAGCTGTTTTTT
CDR3: CASSTRTGGGLNTGELFF

J: TRBJ2-7
D: TRBD2
length: 16
V: TRBV7-9
DNA: TGTGCCAGCAGCTTAGGATTGAGCGGGAGGGCCTACGAGCAGTACTTC
CDR3: CASSLGLSGRAYEQYF

J: TRBJ2-4
D: -
length: 16
V: TRBV21-1
DNA: TGTGCCACCCATACCCAGGACAGGGTAGCCAAAAACATTCAGTACTTC
CDR3: CATHTQDRVAKNIQYF

J: TRBJ2-1
D: -
length: 14
V: TRBV7-9
DNA: TGTGCCAGCAGCTTAGTTCTATCCCACAATGAGCAGTTCTTC
CDR3: CASSLVLSHNEQFF

J: TRBJ2-5
D: -
length: 13
V: TRBV28
DNA: TGTGCCGCCATGAGACAGAACCAAGAGACCCAGTACTTC
CDR3: CAAMRQNQETQYF

J: TRBJ1-4
D: -
length: 13
V: TRBV15
DNA: TGTGCCACCAGCAGAGCTCTAAAAGAAAAACTGTTTTTT
CDR3: CATSRALKEKLFF

J: TRBJ2-4
D: -
length: 13
V: TRBV7-2
DNA: TGTGCCAGCCGGGTCGTGACCAAAAACATTCAGTACTTC
CDR3: CASRVVTKNIQYF

J: TRBJ1-4
D: -
length: 15
V: TRBV19
DNA: TGTGCCAGTAGTGCCAGGGGCGCGGCTAATGAAAAACTGTTTTTT
CDR3: CASSARGAANEKLFF

J: TRBJ2-5
D: TRBD1
length: 15
V: TRBV9
DNA: TGTGCCAGCAGCGTAGACAGGGGAAACGGGGAGACCCAGTACTTC
CDR3: CASSVDRGNGETQYF

J: TRBJ2-1
D: TRBD2
length: 20
V: TRBV4-3
DNA: TGCGCCAGCAGCCGGGAACTAGCGGGAGGGCCCCCCAGCTCCTACAATGAGCAGTTCTTC
CDR3: CASSRELAGGPPSSYNEQFF

J: TRBJ1-1
D: -
length: 12
V: TRBV28
DNA: TGTGCCAGCAGTACCCCGGGACAAATAGCTTTCTTT
CDR3: CASSTPGQIAFF

J: TRBJ2-2
D: TRBD2
length: 17
V: TRBV6-2/TRBV6-3
DNA: TGTGCCAGCAGTTATCGGGCCAGCGGGGTTCGAACCGGGGAGCTGTTTTTT
CDR3: CASSYRASGVRTGELFF

J: TRBJ2-7
D: TRBD2
length: 16
V: TRBV7-9
DNA: TGTGCCAGCAGCTTAACAACTAGCGGGGGTCACTACGAGCAGTACTTC
CDR3: CASSLTTSGGHYEQYF

J: TRBJ2-5
D: TRBD1
length: 13
V: TRBV29-1
DNA: TGCAGCGTGGGACAGGGGGCCGGTGAGACCCAGTACTTC
CDR3: CSVGQGAGETQYF

J: TRBJ1-3
D: -
length: 13
V: TRBV6-5
DNA: TGTGCCGCGCTATCCGGTGGTGGAAACACCATATATTTT
CDR3: CAALSGGGNTIYF